Reported below is one T cell receptor (beta chain). This record comes from a study of blood T cell repertoires in COVID-19. Study-level background: From T cells, B-cell-depleted T cells, or PBMCs came the material, which was cDNA or gDNA.

The repertoire was sequenced with immunoSEQ multiplex PCR; TCRdb's copy has only in-frame clones and lacks some. The sample consists of about 97,000 clones, about 90% of them appearing once. The source material was peripheral blood. This TCR derives from a human donor in a cohort sampled during active COVID-19.

This CDR3 reads CASSLNYPANEQFF. The CDR3 bases are TGTGCCAGCAGTCTTAACTACCCGGCCAATGAGCAGTTCTTC. The chain uses TRBV25-1 and TRBJ2-1; D unresolved. V gave up 5 bases and J gave up 6 bases, with 14 bases separating them. This CDR3 is built from 14 residues. Germline V CDR1 and CDR2: MGHDK, SYGVNS.